The rows below give T cell receptor beta chains drawn from one sample of a study of OX40 agonist ivuxolimab in advanced cancers. Data came from immunoSEQ multiplex PCR; TCRdb stores just in-frame clones and leaves some out. The data show approximately 90,000 clones, 85% to 90% seen once. The sequencing here drew on CD4+ or CD8+ T cells sorted from blood, taken in a trial of the OX40 agonist ivuxolimab. These TCRs come from an adult with an advanced solid tumor such as melanoma, head and neck, liver or kidney cancer. Both conserved end residues are part of each CDR3. Each record gives: CDR3 DNA, CDR3 protein, D gene, V gene, clone size, J gene. The D gene is left open where the match is weak. Rows give clone size only sometimes, using once, few, many, or a class for an expanded clone.

cdr3_nt: TGTGCCTGGAGTTCCGGGATGGACACTGAAGCTTTCTTT
cdr3_aa: CAWSSGMDTEAFF
d_call: NA
v_call: TRBV30
clone_size: few
j_call: TRBJ1-1

cdr3_nt: TGTGCCAGCAGTTTATTTGGAGCCTTGGGGGGGCGCGGGAGTGGCTACACCTTC
cdr3_aa: CASSLFGALGGRGSGYTF
d_call: NA
v_call: TRBV28
clone_size: NA
j_call: TRBJ1-2

cdr3_nt: TGCGCCAGCTCTCCTGGGACGAGTGGCGAGCAGTACTTC
cdr3_aa: CASSPGTSGEQYF
d_call: NA
v_call: TRBV5-1
clone_size: NA
j_call: TRBJ2-7

cdr3_nt: TGTGCCAGCAGCCAAGGTCCAGAGACCCAGTACTTC
cdr3_aa: CASSQGPETQYF
d_call: NA
v_call: TRBV7-2
clone_size: NA
j_call: TRBJ2-5

cdr3_nt: TGTGCCAGCTCCCGGACAGGCTACTACGAGCAGTACTTC
cdr3_aa: CASSRTGYYEQYF
d_call: TRBD1
v_call: TRBV18
clone_size: NA
j_call: TRBJ2-7

cdr3_nt: TGTGCCAGCAGTTCCGGGGGGTACAATGAGCAGTTCTTC
cdr3_aa: CASSSGGYNEQFF
d_call: TRBD2
v_call: TRBV28
clone_size: NA
j_call: TRBJ2-1

cdr3_nt: TGTGCCAGCACCGGACAGGGAGAGACCCAGTACTTC
cdr3_aa: CASTGQGETQYF
d_call: TRBD1
v_call: TRBV6-4
clone_size: NA
j_call: TRBJ2-5

cdr3_nt: TGTGCCAGCAGCTTTCAGAGGGACATCCTGGTGGATACGCAGTATTTT
cdr3_aa: CASSFQRDILVDTQYF
d_call: NA
v_call: TRBV5-5
clone_size: NA
j_call: TRBJ2-3

cdr3_nt: TGTGCCAGCAGTAGGCGGAGCTATGGCTACACCTTC
cdr3_aa: CASSRRSYGYTF
d_call: NA
v_call: TRBV28
clone_size: NA
j_call: TRBJ1-2

cdr3_nt: TGTGCCAGCAGCGCTACAGGGATACCAAATGAAAAACTGTTTTTT
cdr3_aa: CASSATGIPNEKLFF
d_call: NA
v_call: TRBV6-4
clone_size: NA
j_call: TRBJ1-4

cdr3_nt: TGTGCCAGCAGTGTGGGGGCTTTTAGGGAGTTCTTC
cdr3_aa: CASSVGAFREFF
d_call: NA
v_call: TRBV2
clone_size: NA
j_call: TRBJ2-1

cdr3_nt: TGCGCCAGCAGCTTGGCCCCGGGGAACTACAATGAGCAGTTCTTC
cdr3_aa: CASSLAPGNYNEQFF
d_call: NA
v_call: TRBV5-1
clone_size: few
j_call: TRBJ2-1

cdr3_nt: TGTGCCAGCAGCCACCAAAATACCGGGGAGCTGTTTTTT
cdr3_aa: CASSHQNTGELFF
d_call: NA
v_call: TRBV11-1
clone_size: NA
j_call: TRBJ2-2

cdr3_nt: TGCGCCAGCAGCCAAGTGGGCGCAGGCTCTGGAAACACCATATATTTT
cdr3_aa: CASSQVGAGSGNTIYF
d_call: NA
v_call: TRBV4-3
clone_size: NA
j_call: TRBJ1-3